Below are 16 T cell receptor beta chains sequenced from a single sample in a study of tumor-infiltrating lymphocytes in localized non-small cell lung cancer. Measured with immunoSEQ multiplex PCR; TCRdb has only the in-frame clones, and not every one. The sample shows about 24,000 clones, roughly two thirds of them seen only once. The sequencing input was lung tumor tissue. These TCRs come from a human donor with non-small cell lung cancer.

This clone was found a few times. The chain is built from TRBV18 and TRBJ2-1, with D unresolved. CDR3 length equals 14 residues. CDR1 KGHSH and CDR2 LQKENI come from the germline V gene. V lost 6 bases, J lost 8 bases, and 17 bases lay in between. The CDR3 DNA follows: TGTGCCAGCTCCCCATTCGGCCCCCCGGATGAGCAGTTCTTC. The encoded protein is CASSPFGPPDEQFF.

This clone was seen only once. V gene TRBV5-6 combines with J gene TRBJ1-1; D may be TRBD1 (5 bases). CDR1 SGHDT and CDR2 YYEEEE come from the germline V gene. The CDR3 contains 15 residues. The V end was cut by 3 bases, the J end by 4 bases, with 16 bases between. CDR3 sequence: CASSSGQGLGTEAFF. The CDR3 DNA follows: TGTGCCAGCAGCTCGGGCCAGGGCTTGGGCACTGAAGCTTTCTTT.

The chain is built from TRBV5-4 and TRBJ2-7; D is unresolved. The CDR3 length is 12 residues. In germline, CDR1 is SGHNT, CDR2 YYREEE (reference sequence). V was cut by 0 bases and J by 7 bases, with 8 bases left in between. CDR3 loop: CASSLALEEQYF. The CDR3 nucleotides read TGTGCCAGCAGCTTGGCTCTAGAGGAGCAGTACTTC. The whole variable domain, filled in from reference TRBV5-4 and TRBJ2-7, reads ETGVTQSPTHLIKTRGQQVTLRCSSQSGHNTVSWYQQALGQGPQFIFQYYREEENGRGNFPPRFSGLQFPNYSSELNVNALELDDSALYLCASSLALEEQYFGPGTRLTVT.

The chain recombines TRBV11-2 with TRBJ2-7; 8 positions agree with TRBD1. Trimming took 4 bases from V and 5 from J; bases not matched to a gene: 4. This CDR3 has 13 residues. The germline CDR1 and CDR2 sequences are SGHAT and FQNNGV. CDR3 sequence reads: CASSSDRGDEQYF. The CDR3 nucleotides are TGTGCCAGCAGCTCTGACAGGGGAGACGAGCAGTACTTC. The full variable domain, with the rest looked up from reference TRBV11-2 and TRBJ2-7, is EAGVAQSPRYKIIEKRQSVAFWCNPISGHATLYWYQQILGQGPKLLIQFQNNGVVDDSQLPKDRFSAERLKGVDSTLKIQPAKLEDSAVYLCASSSDRGDEQYFGPGTRLTVT.

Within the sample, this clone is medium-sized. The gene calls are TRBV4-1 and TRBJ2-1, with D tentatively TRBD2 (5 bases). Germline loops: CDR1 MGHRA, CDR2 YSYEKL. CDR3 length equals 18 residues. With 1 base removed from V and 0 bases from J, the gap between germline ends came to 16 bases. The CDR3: CASSQVITAGRSYNEQFF. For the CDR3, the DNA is TGCGCCAGCAGCCAAGTTATTACGGCGGGCCGCTCCTACAATGAGCAGTTCTTC.

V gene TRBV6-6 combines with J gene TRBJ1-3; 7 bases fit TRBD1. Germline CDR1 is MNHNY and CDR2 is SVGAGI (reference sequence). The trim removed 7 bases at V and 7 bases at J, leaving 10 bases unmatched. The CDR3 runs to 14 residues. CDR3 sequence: CASTGGTVGNTIYF. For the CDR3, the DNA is TGTGCCAGCACCGGCGGGACAGTTGGGAACACCATATATTTT.

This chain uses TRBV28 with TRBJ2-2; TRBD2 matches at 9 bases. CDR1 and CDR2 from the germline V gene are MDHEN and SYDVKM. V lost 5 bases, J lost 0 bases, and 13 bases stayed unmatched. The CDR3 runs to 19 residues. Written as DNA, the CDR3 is TGTGCCAGCAGTCCCGACGTTATTTTAGCGGGAGCGAACACCGGGGAGCTGTTTTTT. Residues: CASSPDVILAGANTGELFF.

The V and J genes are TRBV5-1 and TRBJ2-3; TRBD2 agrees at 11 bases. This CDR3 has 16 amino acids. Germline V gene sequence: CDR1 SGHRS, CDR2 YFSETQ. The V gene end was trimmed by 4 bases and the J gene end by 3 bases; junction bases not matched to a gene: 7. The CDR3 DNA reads TGCGCCAGCAGCCGGGGATCTAGCGGGAGGACAGATACGCAGTATTTT. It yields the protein CASSRGSSGRTDTQYF.

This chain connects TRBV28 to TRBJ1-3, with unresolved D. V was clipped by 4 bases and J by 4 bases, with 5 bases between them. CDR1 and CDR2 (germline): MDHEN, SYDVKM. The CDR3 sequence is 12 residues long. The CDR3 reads CASSSGGNTIYF. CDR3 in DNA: TGTGCCAGCAGTTCAGGAGGAAACACCATATATTTT.

The CDR3 sequence: CSVSGLAESYEQYF. CDR3 DNA sequence: TGCAGCGTGTCTGGACTAGCGGAGTCCTACGAGCAGTACTTC. The chain has TRBV29-1 and TRBJ2-7; TRBD2 agrees at 10 bases. CDR1 and CDR2 from the germline V gene are SQVTM and ANQGSEA. With 6 bases clipped from V and 1 base from J, the junction kept 6 bases outside the gene matches. The CDR3 is 14 amino acids.

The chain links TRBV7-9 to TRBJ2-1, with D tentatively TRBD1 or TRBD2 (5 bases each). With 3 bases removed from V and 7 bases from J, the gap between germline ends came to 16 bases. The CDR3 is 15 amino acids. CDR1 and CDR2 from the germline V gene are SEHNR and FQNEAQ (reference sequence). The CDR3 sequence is CASSLAGTRRNEQFF. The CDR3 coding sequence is TGTGCCAGCAGCTTGGCCGGGACCCGCCGGAATGAGCAGTTCTTC.

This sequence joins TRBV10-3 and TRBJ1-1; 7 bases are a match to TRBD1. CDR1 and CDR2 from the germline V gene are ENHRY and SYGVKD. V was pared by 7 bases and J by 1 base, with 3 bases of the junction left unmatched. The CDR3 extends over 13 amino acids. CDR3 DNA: TGTGCCATCAAGGGACAGCCGAACACTGAAGCTTTCTTT. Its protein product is CAIKGQPNTEAFF.

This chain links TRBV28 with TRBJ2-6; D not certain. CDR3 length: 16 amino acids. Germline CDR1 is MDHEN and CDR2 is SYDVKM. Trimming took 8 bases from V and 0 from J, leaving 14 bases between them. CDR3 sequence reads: CASGYGRFSGANVLTF. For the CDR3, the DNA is TGTGCCAGCGGGTATGGCAGGTTCTCTGGGGCCAACGTCCTGACTTTC.

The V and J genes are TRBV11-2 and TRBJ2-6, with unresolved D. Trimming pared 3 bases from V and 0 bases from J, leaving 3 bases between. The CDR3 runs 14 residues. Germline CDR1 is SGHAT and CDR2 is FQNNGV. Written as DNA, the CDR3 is TGTGCCAGCAGCTTCCGCTCTGGGGCCAACGTCCTGACTTTC. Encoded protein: CASSFRSGANVLTF. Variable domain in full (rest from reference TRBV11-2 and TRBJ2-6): EAGVAQSPRYKIIEKRQSVAFWCNPISGHATLYWYQQILGQGPKLLIQFQNNGVVDDSQLPKDRFSAERLKGVDSTLKIQPAKLEDSAVYLCASSFRSGANVLTFGAGSRLTVL.

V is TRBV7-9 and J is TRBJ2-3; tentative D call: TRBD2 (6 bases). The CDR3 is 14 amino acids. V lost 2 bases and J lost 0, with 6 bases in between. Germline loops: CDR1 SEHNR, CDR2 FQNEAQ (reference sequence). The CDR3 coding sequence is TGTGCCAGCAGCTTAAGCGGGAGCACAGATACGCAGTATTTT. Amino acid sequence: CASSLSGSTDTQYF.

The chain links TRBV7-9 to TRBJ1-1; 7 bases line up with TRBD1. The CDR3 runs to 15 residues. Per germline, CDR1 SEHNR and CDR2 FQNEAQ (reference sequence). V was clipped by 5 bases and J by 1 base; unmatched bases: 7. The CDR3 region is CASSPRQGGNTEAFF. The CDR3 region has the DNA TGTGCCAGCAGCCCCCGACAGGGAGGGAACACTGAAGCTTTCTTT.